The clone carrying this T cell receptor (beta chain) has more than one count but fewer than ten. What it binds is not known. TCRdb analysed the reads with MiXCR anew, one entry per CDR3 protein. Of roughly 500,000 distinct CDR3 sequences detected, around 30% appear once; the ten largest clones hold 15% to 20%. This entry comes from a study of T cell repertoires in cytomegalovirus infection. The wider study: HLA-C-restricted CMV epitopes, recently identified, and well-studied HLA-B-restricted ones were used by the study. Study-wide points: The study identified carriers of CMV plus the relevant HLA from cumulative public TCR beta family frequency. Predominance within the ex vivo response was attributable to HLA-C-restricted CMV-specific TCR beta clonotypes.

The source was cultured PBMCs, collected from culture after CMV antigen stimulation. The receptor was derived from a human donor in good health (CMV status not recorded). Some clones in this sample may be carry-over from other donors' samples.

The CDR3 DNA sequence: TGTGCCAGCAGCTCGTCGATCGAGTGGGAGACCCAGTACTTC. It encodes CASSSSIEWETQYF. The chain recombines TRBV7-9 with TRBJ2-5; no clear D gene. The CDR3 covers 14 residues. CDR1 is SEHNR, CDR2 FQNEAQ, per germline (reference sequence). Trimming removed 4 bases from V and 5 bases from J, with 14 bases in between.